This is a list of T cell receptor beta chains from one sample in a study of response to subunit inactivated influenza vaccine. TCRdb passed the RT-PCR reads through MiXCR, listing each CDR3 protein once. This sample has roughly 650,000 distinct CDR3 sequences, with approximately 15% found just once. Sample: PBMCs from blood, taken about 12 days after vaccination. The receptors come from a man aged 50 to 59 who received an inactivated influenza vaccine. Both conserved end residues are part of each CDR3. Fields, in order: V gene, J gene, clone size, D gene, CDR3 DNA, CDR3 protein. A D gene is named only where the DNA matches it firmly. Clone size appears in some rows only: once, few, many, or a class for an expanded clone.

v_call: TRBV28
j_call: TRBJ2-1
clone_size: many
d_call: -
cdr3_nt: TGTGCCAGCAGTTTCCTCGCCCACAATGAGCAGTTCTTC
cdr3_aa: CASSFLAHNEQFF

v_call: TRBV5-1
j_call: TRBJ2-3
clone_size: many
d_call: -
cdr3_nt: TGCGCCAGCAGCTTTCGGACGAGCACAGATACGCAGTATTTT
cdr3_aa: CASSFRTSTDTQYF

v_call: TRBV5-1
j_call: TRBJ2-7
clone_size: few
d_call: -
cdr3_nt: TGCGCCAGCAGCGCCGCCGGGACCTTCTCCGAGCAGTACTTC
cdr3_aa: CASSAAGTFSEQYF

v_call: TRBV12-3/TRBV12-4
j_call: TRBJ2-2
clone_size: few
d_call: -
cdr3_nt: TGTGCCAGTAAACCCACAGGGACCGGGGAGCTGTTTTTT
cdr3_aa: CASKPTGTGELFF

v_call: TRBV3-1
j_call: TRBJ2-1
clone_size: few
d_call: -
cdr3_nt: TGTGCCAGCATTGGGGGCCCGGGTAATGAGCAGTTCTTC
cdr3_aa: CASIGGPGNEQFF

v_call: TRBV4-1
j_call: TRBJ1-1
clone_size: -
d_call: -
cdr3_nt: TGCGCCAGCGCCGAGTTTTTGAACACTGAAGCTTTCTTT
cdr3_aa: CASAEFLNTEAFF

v_call: TRBV27
j_call: TRBJ2-6
clone_size: few
d_call: -
cdr3_nt: TGTGCCAGCAGAGCCCATGGGGCCAACGTCCTGACTTTC
cdr3_aa: CASRAHGANVLTF

v_call: TRBV20-1
j_call: TRBJ1-1
clone_size: many
d_call: -
cdr3_nt: TGCAGTGCTTATCCGGGACTTGGGAAAACTGAAGCTTTCTTT
cdr3_aa: CSAYPGLGKTEAFF

v_call: TRBV9
j_call: TRBJ2-5
clone_size: -
d_call: -
cdr3_nt: TGTGCCAGCAGCAGAGGGCTGAGCCAAGAGACCCAGTACTTC
cdr3_aa: CASSRGLSQETQYF

v_call: TRBV18
j_call: TRBJ2-7
clone_size: many
d_call: TRBD1
cdr3_nt: TGTGCCAGCTCAGTTGGACAGGGTTACCACGAGCAGTACTTC
cdr3_aa: CASSVGQGYHEQYF

v_call: TRBV24-1
j_call: TRBJ2-1
clone_size: -
d_call: -
cdr3_nt: TGTGCCACCCGTGGAGCGTTTAGCTACAATGAGCAGTTCTTC
cdr3_aa: CATRGAFSYNEQFF

v_call: TRBV12-3/TRBV12-4
j_call: TRBJ2-6
clone_size: -
d_call: -
cdr3_nt: TGTGCCAGCAGTTTACAACAGGGTGGCGTCCTGACTTTC
cdr3_aa: CASSLQQGGVLTF

v_call: TRBV29-1
j_call: TRBJ2-3
clone_size: many
d_call: -
cdr3_nt: TGCAGCGTCACCGGCGAACGGACAGATACGCAGTATTTT
cdr3_aa: CSVTGERTDTQYF

v_call: TRBV20-1
j_call: TRBJ2-3
clone_size: -
d_call: -
cdr3_nt: TGCAGTGCGACGCGGGATACGCAGTATTTT
cdr3_aa: CSATRDTQYF

v_call: TRBV11-3
j_call: TRBJ2-1
clone_size: -
d_call: -
cdr3_nt: TGTGCCAGCAGCTTAGTGGCTACCTCCTACAATGAGCAGTTCTTC
cdr3_aa: CASSLVATSYNEQFF